These 22 T cell receptor beta chains share one sample of origin, sequenced in a study of cytomegalovirus exposure and HLA in healthy donors. Vbeta (60) and Jbeta (13) primers were used in the PCR. Produced via immunoSEQ multiplex PCR; TCRdb's table is partial and in-frame only. Of 230,000 or so clones listed, 92% are singletons. The sample taken for sequencing was PBMCs. The source is a girl aged 2-10 years in good health and CMV-seronegative.

The CDR3 region has the DNA TGTGCCAGCAGCGTGAGTGGGGGGGCAGCCTACGAGCAGTACTTC. It specifies CASSVSGGAAYEQYF. V and J are TRBV9 and TRBJ2-7, with D maybe TRBD2 (7 bases). Germline CDR1 and CDR2: SGDLS and YYNGEE. This CDR3 has 15 amino acids. Deletions cut 2 bases from V and 2 bases from J, with 14 bases between.

V usage is TRBV27 and J usage is TRBJ2-3; TRBD1 might be the D (5 bases). The CDR3 length is 13 residues. The germline V and J ends were trimmed by 8 bases and 2 bases, with 11 bases remaining between them. CDR1 and CDR2 from the germline V gene are MNHEY and SMNVEV (reference sequence). The CDR3 here is CASQGLYTDTQYF. The CDR3 coding sequence is TGTGCCAGCCAGGGCCTGTACACAGATACGCAGTATTTT.

The V gene is TRBV27, the J gene TRBJ2-6, with unresolved D. The germline V and J ends were trimmed by 2 bases and 1 base, with 6 bases remaining between them. CDR3 length equals 15 residues. Per the germline V gene, CDR1 is MNHEY and CDR2 is SMNVEV (reference sequence). CDR3 amino acids: CASSLLFSGANVLTF. In DNA form, the CDR3 reads TGTGCCAGCAGTTTACTGTTTTCTGGGGCCAACGTCCTGACTTTC.

This chain connects TRBV7-6 to TRBJ2-7; 7 bases align to TRBD1. V lost 2 bases to trimming and J lost 2 bases; unmatched junction nucleotides: 6. This CDR3 is 15 amino acids long. Germline CDR1 reads SGHVS; CDR2 reads FNYEAQ. In DNA form, the CDR3 reads TGTGCCAGCAGCTTAACAGGGGATAATACCTACGAGCAGTACTTC. Translating gives CASSLTGDNTYEQYF.

The CDR3 nucleotides read TGTGCCTGGAGGAAAATAGCCGACACAGATACGCAGTATTTT. Encoded protein: CAWRKIADTDTQYF. V and J are TRBV30 and TRBJ2-3; the D is unclear. Germline V gene sequence: CDR1 GTSNPN, CDR2 SVGIG (reference sequence). CDR3 size: 14 residues. Trimming removed 3 bases at V and 2 bases at J, with 12 bases between.

This clone was picked up a small number of times. The rearrangement links TRBV2 to TRBJ1-1; D remains ambiguous. V gave up 6 bases and J gave up 8 bases, with 16 bases separating them. Germline CDR1 reads SNHLY; CDR2 reads FYNNEI. This CDR3 is built from 13 residues. The CDR3 protein is CASRTAGLEEAFF. The CDR3 DNA reads TGTGCCAGCAGGACGGCAGGCCTCGAGGAAGCTTTCTTT.

The V and J genes are TRBV2 and TRBJ2-7; D call uncertain. Germline assignment: CDR1 SNHLY and CDR2 FYNNEI. This CDR3 contains 15 residues. V was trimmed by 2 bases and J by 0 bases, leaving 11 bases between them. In nucleotides, the CDR3 is TGTGCCAGCAGTGAAATGCCGCGGAGCTCCTACGAGCAGTACTTC. Amino acids: CASSEMPRSSYEQYF.

The chain joins TRBV5-1 to TRBJ1-1; D is ambiguous. The CDR3 covers 13 residues. Trimming removed 3 bases from V and 1 base from J, with 7 bases in between. Germline loops: CDR1 SGHRS, CDR2 YFSETQ. In DNA, the CDR3 is TGCGCCAGCAGCTACGGAGGGAACACTGAAGCTTTCTTT. Its translation is CASSYGGNTEAFF.

This clone was detected only once. J is TRBJ2-1 and V is TRBV5-4; 9 nucleotides align to TRBD1. This CDR3 is 15 amino acids long. V was pared by 5 bases and J by 6 bases, with 9 bases of the junction left unmatched. Germline values: CDR1 SGHNT, CDR2 YYREEE (reference sequence). The CDR3 DNA sequence: TGTGCCAGCAGTACCGGGACAGGGAATTTCAATGAGCAGTTCTTC. It codes for CASSTGTGNFNEQFF.

This rearrangement joins TRBV1 to TRBJ2-5; the table assigns TRBD2, which was not confirmed against the DNA. TRBV1 is a pseudogene locus. The CDR3 has 16 amino acids. The chain's CDR3 is CTIAQWAEEAQETQYF. DNA for the CDR3: TGCACCATCGCCCAATGGGCGGAGGAGGCCCAAGAGACCCAGTACTTC.

Only one count was recorded for this clone. The rearrangement links TRBV29-1 to TRBJ1-1; tentative D call: TRBD1 (5 bases). This CDR3 has 12 residues. V was pared by 6 bases and J by 1 base, with 9 bases between. Looked up from germline, CDR1 is SQVTM and CDR2 is ANQGSEA. The CDR3 coding sequence is TGCAGCGTAATGACAGCGAACACTGAAGCTTTCTTT. This encodes CSVMTANTEAFF.

This clone was observed a single time. The V gene is TRBV27, the J gene TRBJ1-5, with D possibly matching TRBD1 (5 bases). Deletions cut 5 bases from V and 2 bases from J, with 10 bases between. The germline gives CDR1 MNHEY, CDR2 SMNVEV (reference sequence). This CDR3 spans 14 amino acids. CDR3 coding DNA: TGTGCCAGCAGTGCTCAGGGCGGCAATCAGCCCCAGCATTTT. Protein product: CASSAQGGNQPQHF.

This sequence joins TRBV6-6 and TRBJ2-7; 8 nucleotides match TRBD1. V shed 6 bases, J shed 0 bases, and the junction held 10 bases outside the gene matches. The CDR3 runs to 16 residues. CDR1 is MNHNY, CDR2 SVGAGI, per germline (reference sequence). The CDR3 DNA sequence: TGTGCCAGCAGCCGCCCCCAGGGGGCTAGCTCCTACGAGCAGTACTTC. This sequence encodes CASSRPQGASSYEQYF.

The V and J genes are TRBV27 and TRBJ2-7; 7 nucleotides agree with TRBD1. CDR3 length: 13 amino acids. The germline gives CDR1 MNHEY, CDR2 SMNVEV (reference sequence). V lost 9 bases, J lost 3 bases, and 8 bases stayed unmatched. The CDR3 here is CASSLGGGYEQYF. As DNA, the CDR3 is TGTGCCAGTAGCCTAGGGGGCGGCTACGAGCAGTACTTC.

This clone was found once. The chain combines TRBV7-2 with TRBJ2-3; 15 nucleotides align to TRBD2. The germline gives CDR1 SGHTA, CDR2 FQGNSA. V was pared by 3 bases and J by 2 bases, with 9 bases of the junction left unmatched. There are 19 residues in the CDR3. CDR3 residues: CASSLAGTSGGTVTDTQYF. CDR3 in DNA: TGTGCCAGCAGCTTGGCCGGGACTAGCGGGGGGACCGTCACAGATACGCAGTATTTT.

The chain is built from TRBV7-2 and TRBJ2-5; the match to TRBD1 covers 9 bases. Judging by the DNA end, TRBJ2-7 fits better; the J call may be wrong. The CDR3 is made up of 15 amino acids. The germline V gene encodes CDR1 SGHTA and CDR2 FQGNSA. CDR3 protein: CASSRVQGAVYEQYF. The CDR3 DNA sequence: TGTGCCAGCAGCCGGGTACAGGGGGCTGTATACGAGCAGTACTTC.

The V and J genes are TRBV30 and TRBJ2-3; 10 bases map to TRBD2. CDR3 length: 20 residues. The ends lost 2 bases at V and 4 bases at J; junction bases unmatched: 21. In germline, CDR1 is GTSNPN, CDR2 SVGIG (reference sequence). CDR3 coding DNA: TGTGCCTGGAGTCCACGAGGCCAGAGTTCGGGACTAGCGAGAGCAGATACGCAGTATTTT. Its protein is CAWSPRGQSSGLARADTQYF. The entire variable domain, with the rest obtained from reference TRBV30 and TRBJ2-3, is as follows: SQTIHQWPATLVQPVGSPLSLECTVEGTSNPNLYWYRQAAGRGLQLLFYSVGIGQISSEVPQNLSASRPQDRQFILSSKKLLLSDSGFYLCAWSPRGQSSGLARADTQYFGPGTRLTVL.

As to this clone: A read error may account for a junction end that differs from germline. Different DNA sequences within this sample yield the same CDR3. The rearrangement links TRBV28 to TRBJ1-1; 7 positions agree with TRBD1. CDR1 and CDR2 (germline): MDHEN, SYDVKM. The CDR3 runs to 14 residues. The CDR3 DNA reads TGTGCCAGCAGTGAAACAGGGGAAAACACTGAGGCTTTCTTT. Its protein product is CASSETGENTEAFF.

The rearrangement joins TRBV4-2 to TRBJ1-2; the D gene is possibly TRBD1 (6 bases). Trimming stripped 4 bases from V and 4 bases from J, with 13 bases between. CDR3 size: 14 residues. CDR1 LGHNA and CDR2 YNFKEQ come from the germline V gene. The CDR3 DNA follows: TGTGCCAGCAGCCCCCCAGGGGAGGGCTATGGCTACACCTTC. It translates to CASSPPGEGYGYTF.

V is TRBV19 and J is TRBJ2-7, with 11 positions matching TRBD2. The length of the CDR3 is 15 residues. Germline lookup yields CDR1 LNHDA and CDR2 SQIVND (reference sequence). V was clipped by 6 bases and J by 1 base; unmatched bases: 5. The CDR3 DNA reads as TGTGCCAGTAGCACTAGCGGGAGCCGGTCCTACGAGCAGTACTTC. The encoded protein is CASSTSGSRSYEQYF.

This chain joins TRBV7-9 and TRBJ2-7, with TRBD1 as a possible D gene (5 bases). Germline CDR1 and CDR2: SEHNR and FQNEAQ (reference sequence). V dropped 4 bases and J dropped 2 bases, with 12 bases sitting between them. This CDR3 is 14 amino acids long. CDR3 residues: CASSSRGRAYEQYF. The CDR3 DNA follows: TGTGCCAGCAGCTCTAGGGGCCGAGCCTACGAGCAGTACTTC.

The chain has TRBV7-9 and TRBJ1-1, with D uncertain. The V end lost 5 bases, the J end lost 1 base, and 17 bases lay between the germline ends. The CDR3 totals 16 residues. Germline V gene lookup returns CDR1 SEHNR and CDR2 FQNEAQ (reference sequence). CDR3 amino acids: CASSPNGGIRNTEAFF. CDR3 DNA: TGTGCCAGCAGCCCTAATGGCGGGATTCGGAACACTGAAGCTTTCTTT.